These T cell receptor beta chains were read from a single sample in a study of blood T cell repertoires in COVID-19. Here immunoSEQ multiplex PCR was the method, and the copy in TCRdb shows in-frame clones only, minus some. Found here are approximately 670,000 clones, 80% to 90% of them singletons; the top ten hold under 0.3%. The sample comprised peripheral blood. Every receptor here comes from a woman in her late teens or twenties with acute or convalescent COVID-19. CDR3s include the opening cysteine and the closing phenylalanine or tryptophan. Fields, in order: D gene, CDR3 length, V gene, clone size, J gene, CDR3 protein, CDR3 DNA. D genes are given only for firm matches. Some rows mark clone size as missing; the rest say once, few, many or name a class of expanded clone.

d_call: -; cdr3_length: 11; v_call: TRBV19; clone_size: -; j_call: TRBJ2-7; cdr3_aa: CASSLNHEQYF; cdr3_nt: TGTGCCAGTAGCCTAAATCACGAGCAGTACTTC
d_call: -; cdr3_length: 15; v_call: TRBV19; clone_size: -; j_call: TRBJ1-5; cdr3_aa: CASSMGGAGVSPQHF; cdr3_nt: TGTGCCAGTAGTATGGGGGGGGCAGGAGTCTCGCCCCAGCATTTT
d_call: -; cdr3_length: 15; v_call: TRBV30; clone_size: -; j_call: TRBJ2-7; cdr3_aa: CAWRRSGGLVYEQYF; cdr3_nt: TGTGCCTGGAGGAGATCGGGGGGCCTCGTCTACGAGCAGTACTTC
d_call: TRBD1; cdr3_length: 13; v_call: TRBV19; clone_size: -; j_call: TRBJ1-2; cdr3_aa: CASSHTGDYGYTF; cdr3_nt: TGTGCCAGTAGTCATACAGGGGACTATGGCTACACCTTC
d_call: -; cdr3_length: 11; v_call: TRBV29-1; clone_size: few; j_call: TRBJ1-1; cdr3_aa: CSVPLNTEAFF; cdr3_nt: TGCAGCGTCCCTCTGAACACTGAAGCTTTCTTT
d_call: -; cdr3_length: 15; v_call: TRBV9; clone_size: -; j_call: TRBJ1-5; cdr3_aa: CASSVEDSFNQPQHF; cdr3_nt: TGTGCCAGCAGCGTAGAGGACAGCTTCAATCAGCCCCAGCATTTT
d_call: -; cdr3_length: 14; v_call: TRBV5-8; clone_size: once; j_call: TRBJ1-1; cdr3_aa: CASSLDRDGTEAFF; cdr3_nt: TGTGCCAGCAGCTTGGACAGGGACGGCACTGAAGCTTTCTTT
d_call: -; cdr3_length: 13; v_call: TRBV6-2/TRBV6-3; clone_size: -; j_call: TRBJ2-1; cdr3_aa: CASSSTSYNEQFF; cdr3_nt: TGTGCCAGCAGTTCTACGTCCTACAATGAGCAGTTCTTC
d_call: -; cdr3_length: 14; v_call: TRBV27; clone_size: -; j_call: TRBJ1-4; cdr3_aa: CASRATERGEKLFF; cdr3_nt: TGTGCCAGCAGAGCCACGGAGCGGGGTGAAAAACTGTTTTTT
d_call: -; cdr3_length: 15; v_call: TRBV29-1; clone_size: once; j_call: TRBJ2-7; cdr3_aa: CSVELDDRDFGEQYF; cdr3_nt: TGCAGCGTTGAACTCGACGACAGGGACTTCGGCGAGCAGTACTTC
d_call: -; cdr3_length: 15; v_call: TRBV6-1; clone_size: -; j_call: TRBJ2-7; cdr3_aa: CASSEVFGGPYEQYF; cdr3_nt: TGTGCCAGCAGTGAAGTCTTCGGGGGGCCCTACGAGCAGTACTTC
d_call: TRBD1; cdr3_length: 14; v_call: TRBV7-2; clone_size: -; j_call: TRBJ1-2; cdr3_aa: CASSLRQGNYGYTF; cdr3_nt: TGTGCCAGCAGCTTACGACAGGGCAACTATGGCTACACCTTC
d_call: -; cdr3_length: 15; v_call: TRBV9; clone_size: -; j_call: TRBJ1-2; cdr3_aa: CASSVEHSANYGYTF; cdr3_nt: TGTGCCAGCAGCGTAGAGCACAGTGCTAACTATGGCTACACCTTC
d_call: -; cdr3_length: 13; v_call: TRBV15; clone_size: -; j_call: TRBJ1-5; cdr3_aa: CATSRDLGQPQHF; cdr3_nt: TGTGCCACCAGCAGAGATCTAGGACAGCCCCAGCATTTT
d_call: -; cdr3_length: 13; v_call: TRBV9; clone_size: -; j_call: TRBJ2-7; cdr3_aa: CASSPGIWYEQYF; cdr3_nt: TGTGCCAGCAGCCCGGGGATTTGGTACGAGCAGTACTTC
d_call: TRBD1; cdr3_length: 13; v_call: TRBV3-1/TRBV3-2; clone_size: -; j_call: TRBJ2-1; cdr3_aa: CASSQTGGNEQFF; cdr3_nt: TGTGCCAGCAGCCAAACAGGGGGTAATGAGCAGTTCTTC
d_call: TRBD1; cdr3_length: 13; v_call: TRBV3-1/TRBV3-2; clone_size: -; j_call: TRBJ2-4; cdr3_aa: CASGLGQGNIQYF; cdr3_nt: TGTGCCAGCGGATTGGGACAGGGGAACATTCAGTACTTC
d_call: TRBD1; cdr3_length: 16; v_call: TRBV5-6; clone_size: once; j_call: TRBJ1-5; cdr3_aa: CASSSGPGQTWEPQHF; cdr3_nt: TGTGCCAGCAGCTCGGGACCGGGACAGACGTGGGAGCCCCAGCATTTT
d_call: TRBD1; cdr3_length: 17; v_call: TRBV6-1; clone_size: -; j_call: TRBJ1-5; cdr3_aa: CASSEWTGRSSNQPQHF; cdr3_nt: TGTGCCAGCAGTGAATGGACAGGGAGAAGTAGCAATCAGCCCCAGCATTTT
d_call: -; cdr3_length: 15; v_call: TRBV25-1; clone_size: -; j_call: TRBJ1-3; cdr3_aa: CASSAAGSPGNTIYF; cdr3_nt: TGTGCCAGCAGCGCAGCTGGGAGTCCTGGAAACACCATATATTTT
d_call: -; cdr3_length: 13; v_call: TRBV13; clone_size: -; j_call: TRBJ1-2; cdr3_aa: CASSGGLSYGYTF; cdr3_nt: TGTGCCAGCAGCGGGGGGTTGAGCTATGGCTACACCTTC
d_call: TRBD1; cdr3_length: 14; v_call: TRBV4-3; clone_size: -; j_call: TRBJ1-1; cdr3_aa: CASSQLTGITEAFF; cdr3_nt: TGCGCCAGCAGCCAGCTGACAGGGATCACTGAAGCTTTCTTT
d_call: -; cdr3_length: 13; v_call: TRBV6-4; clone_size: -; j_call: TRBJ2-1; cdr3_aa: CASSDSRTLRQFF; cdr3_nt: TGTGCCAGCAGTGACTCGAGGACACTGCGGCAGTTCTTC
d_call: -; cdr3_length: 13; v_call: TRBV6-5; clone_size: once; j_call: TRBJ1-4; cdr3_aa: CASSYSPGEKLFF; cdr3_nt: TGTGCCAGCAGTTACTCCCCCGGGGAAAAACTGTTTTTT
d_call: -; cdr3_length: 15; v_call: TRBV3-1/TRBV3-2; clone_size: -; j_call: TRBJ1-5; cdr3_aa: CASSQGGINNQPQHF; cdr3_nt: TGTGCCAGCAGCCAGGGGGGAATTAACAATCAGCCCCAGCATTTT
d_call: -; cdr3_length: 16; v_call: TRBV6-6; clone_size: -; j_call: TRBJ2-3; cdr3_aa: CASSYLRDWSTDTQYF; cdr3_nt: TGTGCCAGCAGTTACCTTCGGGACTGGTCCACAGATACGCAGTATTTT
d_call: TRBD2; cdr3_length: 17; v_call: TRBV19; clone_size: -; j_call: TRBJ2-2; cdr3_aa: CASLGLAGGKDTGELFF; cdr3_nt: TGTGCCAGTCTAGGACTAGCGGGGGGGAAAGACACCGGGGAGCTGTTTTTT
d_call: TRBD1; cdr3_length: 16; v_call: TRBV7-7; clone_size: -; j_call: TRBJ2-2; cdr3_aa: CASSGDRELNTGELFF; cdr3_nt: TGTGCCAGCAGCGGGGACAGAGAACTGAACACCGGGGAGCTGTTTTTT
d_call: -; cdr3_length: 15; v_call: TRBV3-1/TRBV3-2; clone_size: few; j_call: TRBJ1-4; cdr3_aa: CASSQAAGELEKLFF; cdr3_nt: TGTGCCAGCAGCCAAGCTGCAGGGGAACTTGAAAAACTGTTTTTT
d_call: TRBD2; cdr3_length: 14; v_call: TRBV11-3; clone_size: -; j_call: TRBJ2-3; cdr3_aa: CASSGPGGTDTQYF; cdr3_nt: TGTGCCAGCAGCGGGCCGGGGGGGACAGATACGCAGTATTTT
d_call: TRBD1; cdr3_length: 16; v_call: TRBV5-6; clone_size: -; j_call: TRBJ2-7; cdr3_aa: CASSYYPGTGGDEQYF; cdr3_nt: TGTGCCAGCAGCTATTACCCCGGGACAGGGGGCGACGAGCAGTACTTC
d_call: -; cdr3_length: 14; v_call: TRBV5-1; clone_size: -; j_call: TRBJ1-4; cdr3_aa: CASKEWGGNEKLFF; cdr3_nt: TGCGCCAGCAAGGAATGGGGGGGAAATGAAAAACTGTTTTTT
d_call: -; cdr3_length: 14; v_call: TRBV9; clone_size: -; j_call: TRBJ2-3; cdr3_aa: CASSLGGSTDTQYF; cdr3_nt: TGTGCCAGCAGTCTTGGGGGGAGCACAGATACGCAGTATTTT
d_call: TRBD1; cdr3_length: 16; v_call: TRBV6-2/TRBV6-3; clone_size: -; j_call: TRBJ1-5; cdr3_aa: CASSTLPDRGNQPQHF; cdr3_nt: TGTGCCAGCAGTACCCTCCCCGACAGGGGCAATCAGCCCCAGCATTTT
d_call: -; cdr3_length: 15; v_call: TRBV6-1; clone_size: -; j_call: TRBJ1-3; cdr3_aa: CASSEDRVSGNTIYF; cdr3_nt: TGTGCCAGCAGTGAAGACAGAGTCTCTGGAAACACCATATATTTT
d_call: TRBD1; cdr3_length: 14; v_call: TRBV25-1; clone_size: -; j_call: TRBJ2-7; cdr3_aa: CASSGTGTGDEQYF; cdr3_nt: TGTGCCAGCAGTGGGACCGGGACAGGGGACGAGCAGTACTTC
d_call: -; cdr3_length: 15; v_call: TRBV28; clone_size: few; j_call: TRBJ2-7; cdr3_aa: CASSWQGSFSYEQYF; cdr3_nt: TGTGCCAGCAGCTGGCAGGGTTCTTTTTCCTACGAGCAGTACTTC
d_call: -; cdr3_length: 15; v_call: TRBV3-1/TRBV3-2; clone_size: -; j_call: TRBJ2-4; cdr3_aa: CASSQDARAKNIQYF; cdr3_nt: TGTGCCAGCAGCCAAGACGCCAGAGCCAAAAACATTCAGTACTTC
d_call: -; cdr3_length: 15; v_call: TRBV4-1; clone_size: -; j_call: TRBJ1-4; cdr3_aa: CASSQGAPRNEKLFF; cdr3_nt: TGCGCCAGCAGCCAAGGCGCACCGCGAAATGAAAAACTGTTTTTT